This T cell receptor (beta chain) appears in the sequencing data of a study of blood T cell repertoires in COVID-19. Study-wide background: Material from acute and convalescent COVID-19 was sourced from the United States, Italy and Spain. PBMCs, B-cell-depleted T cells, or T cells were the source of the cDNA or gDNA that made up the material.

This CDR3 is 12 amino acids long. The trim removed 11 bases at V and 8 bases at J, leaving 6 bases unmatched. Germline V gene data show CDR1 as LGHNT and CDR2 as FRNRAP. Patients of the Seattle cohort, enrolled during active infection, were followed longitudinally. Source study methods: The assay estimated nucleated cells by amplifying reference gene primers. Assay: immunoSEQ multiplex PCR; the TCRdb copy retains only in-frame clones and omits some. Clone size and the V and J calls come from that table; the DNA yielded D and trimming. This repertoire shows about 170,000 clones, around four fifths found once; its top ten account for approximately 14%.

This chain connects TRBV12-5 to TRBJ1-6, with TRBD1 matching 7 bases. The clonotype was recovered from a woman aged 65 to 85 with COVID-19, enrolled during active disease. Sequencing was carried out using peripheral blood. This CDR3 reads CAGGTGDSPLHF. In DNA form, the CDR3 reads TGTGCTGGGGGAACAGGGGATTCACCCCTCCACTTT.